This TCR beta chain is drawn from a study of blood T cells in healthy people across ages (dated by TCRdb to the mid-2010s). With respect to the entire study: In model experiments, template switching captured roughly one uniquely barcoded TCR beta cDNA molecule for every two T cells. Using the same blood draw, the study looked at two additional independent replicas of 1 million unique cDNA reads for two donors, one aged 18 to 30 and the other aged 80 or older. Donors of different ages were randomly distributed across sequencing lanes to avoid experimental bias. Four age groups were formed from the donors: young (average around 15 years), middle-aged (approximately 39), aged (under 70) and long-lived (82). Age-related changes in TCR beta repertoire diversity were measured in the study by deep sequencing normalized with unique cDNA molecular identifiers. What the authors observed across the whole study: Observed TCR beta diversity per million T cells fell roughly linearly with age, and a significant reduction was already apparent by age around 36. Estimates of total diversity based on one million sequenced T cells were considered lower bounds and underestimates. Because the CMV infection status of the donors was unknown, age-related changes in expanded clonotypes may potentially have been confounded. The long-lived group showed more naive CD4+ T cells, fewer expanded clones and increased TCR diversity than the aged group, suggesting age selection. Conclusive comparison of naive and antigen-experienced compartments was prevented by the profiling of bulk unsorted PBMCs. A strong correlation was found between observed TCR beta diversity and the percentage of naive T cells measured by flow cytometry.

The donors were roughly 39 Caucasian individuals from Russia, aged roughly 6 to 90 years, who were systemically healthy. Roughly 9 milliliters of peripheral blood were drawn from each donor into EDTA-treated Vacutainer tubes. PBMCs were isolated by Ficoll-Paque density-gradient centrifugation, with at least 6 million obtained per sample. Trizol reagent was used to extract total RNA from the PBMCs, yielding at least 5 micrograms per sample. Naive CD45RAhigh/CD27high T cell percentages were measured by flow cytometry on a PBMC aliquot from every donor. Receptors were amplified or captured by 5' RACE. Sequencing instrument: Illumina HiSeq 2500. A second PCR of roughly 7 to 11 cycles was performed with a sample-barcoded 5' primer and a J-beta primer mix. Each TCR beta cDNA molecule received a unique molecular identifier from a template-switch 5' adaptor carrying 12 random nucleotides. Each sample yielded at least 2.5 million CDR3-containing paired-end reads. First-strand cDNA synthesis was performed from all RNA using the Mint cDNA synthesis kit, with priming by a TRBC-specific oligonucleotide. After uracil-DNA glycosylase treatment, a first 18-cycle PCR used universal primers M1SS and BC2_uni_R on all cDNA. Per the authors' processing: Each sample was normalized by randomly selecting 1 million high-quality reads, each carrying a distinct molecular identifier. Reads with shared molecular identifiers were discarded instead of being binned into consensus sequences. MiTCR, set to a Q25 quality threshold and the strictest error-elimination algorithm, was used for CDR3 identification, clonotype clustering and error correction. Lower-bound total TCR beta diversity was estimated with a nonparametric unseen species model using Euler transformation. TCRdb trimmed public reads at Q25 via fastp, called clones via MiXCR and kept in-frame beta chains. Each record represents a unique CDR3 protein, reported with the most common genes and DNA among its rows. TCRdb, not the original authors, processed these V and J calls. The sample records 600,000 or so distinct CDR3 sequences, approximately 30% of which are singletons. 15% to 19% of the sample is held by the ten biggest clonotypes.

From the germline V gene, CDR1 is MNHNS and CDR2 is SASEGT. V lost 5 bases and J lost 9 bases; the stretch between them is 14 bases long. The CDR3 runs 13 amino acids, cysteine and phenylalanine included. Only the CDR3 region is kept as DNA, spanning 39 bases read in frame from base 1. Concerning this clonotype: Which antigen it targets is not known. Nothing much larger sits one base from this clone, and base qualities are not available.

The sample was blood. This chain is built from TRBV6-1 and TRBJ1-5, with the D gene call left open. The sequence was obtained from a woman aged 80 or older in good health. The CDR3: CASSRERGGPQHF. The DNA sequence follows: TGTGCCAGCAGTCGCGAAAGAGGAGGGCCCCAGCATTTT.